The TCR beta chain described here comes from a study of cytomegalovirus exposure and HLA in healthy donors. Study-wide background: Earlier results showed approximately 110 million unique TCR beta sequences derived from approximately 170 million T cells. Broader study findings: In a later analysis, a missense DCLRE1C variant was linked to TCR beta V- and J-gene trimming.

Germline loops: CDR1 MDHEN, CDR2 SYDVKM. This CDR3 is built from 14 residues. The ends were cut back, 3 bases at V and 7 bases at J, with 12 bases in the middle. As to this clone: Its cognate antigen is unknown.

The PCR employed 60 Vbeta primers together with 13 Jbeta primers. As originally analysed: In a later analysis, 70 million to 80 million unique TCR beta chains included roughly 11 million shared by two or more donors. The assay was immunoSEQ multiplex PCR, and TCRdb's table has in-frame clones only and misses some. V and J calls and clone size are given by that table; D and trimming were obtained from the DNA. Listed are 100,000 to 150,000 clones; about 1.8% falls within the top ten. The chain couples TRBV28 to TRBJ1-4, with TRBD1 as a possible D gene (5 bases). This clonotype was sampled from a man younger than 35 in good health and CMV-seronegative. Specimen: PBMCs. The CDR3 nucleotides are TGTGCCAGCAGTTTGTCAGGGAGGTCTGAAAAACTGTTTTTT. The encoded protein is CASSLSGRSEKLFF.